The clone carrying this T cell receptor (beta chain) was detected a few times. This CDR3 has 18 amino acids. Germline loops: CDR1 MGHRA, CDR2 YSYEKL. V lost 0 bases, J lost 5 bases, and 13 bases stayed unmatched. The data originate from a study of blood T cell repertoires in COVID-19. Study in general: Spain, Italy and the United States supplied samples that represented acute and convalescent COVID-19.

TCRdb's table, derived via immunoSEQ multiplex PCR, lists solely in-frame clones and lacks some. The sample contains about 150,000 clones, about four fifths of which appear only once. This sequence was found in a young man with COVID-19, enrolled during active disease. The sample comprised peripheral blood. This chain connects TRBV4-1 to TRBJ1-5; TRBD1 matches 7 bases. In DNA form, the CDR3 reads TGCGCCAGCAGCCAAGATACGCGGCGCAGGGGGATGTATCAGCCCCAGCATTTT. It encodes CASSQDTRRRGMYQPQHF.